This T cell receptor (beta chain) was recovered during a study of PD-L1 blockade in urothelial cancer. Whole-study context: Men with urothelial cancer arising in the bladder made up twenty-five of 29 patients.

CDR3 size: 13 residues. CDR1 SNHLY and CDR2 FYNNEI come from the germline V gene. After removal of 8 bases from V and 11 bases from J, the junction contained 12 bases not matched to a gene. Method: immunoSEQ multiplex PCR; TCRdb's copy keeps in-frame clones and lacks some. Among around 25,000 clones listed, approximately 88% were seen once. V and J are TRBV2 and TRBJ2-3; 8 bases align to TRBD1. The origin of this receptor is a man in his fifties or sixties with urothelial cancer. The specimen comprised PBMCs, sampled around atezolizumab (anti-PD-L1) treatment. As DNA, the CDR3 is TGTGCCAGCGCGGGGACAGGACCCCTCGGGCAGTATTTT. It specifies CASAGTGPLGQYF.